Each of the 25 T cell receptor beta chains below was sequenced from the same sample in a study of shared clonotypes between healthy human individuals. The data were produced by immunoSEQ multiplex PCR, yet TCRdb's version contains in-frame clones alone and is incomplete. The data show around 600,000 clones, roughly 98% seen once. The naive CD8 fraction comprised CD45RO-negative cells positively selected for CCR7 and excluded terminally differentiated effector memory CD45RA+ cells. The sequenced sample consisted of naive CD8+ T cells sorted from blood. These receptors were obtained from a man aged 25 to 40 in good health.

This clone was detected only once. This CDR3 reads CASSYRRTYEQYF. The CDR3 DNA reads as TGTGCCAGTAGTTATCGCAGAACCTACGAGCAGTACTTC. The J gene is TRBJ2-7, the V gene TRBV19; D remains ambiguous. V lost 5 bases and J 2 bases, leaving 10 bases between the germline ends. The germline CDR1 and CDR2 sequences are LNHDA and SQIVND (reference sequence). The CDR3 has 13 amino acids.

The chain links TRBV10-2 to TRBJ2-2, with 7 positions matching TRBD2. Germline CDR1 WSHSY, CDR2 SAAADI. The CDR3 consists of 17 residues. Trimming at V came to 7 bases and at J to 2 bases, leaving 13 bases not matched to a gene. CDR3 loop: CASTPPSSGDNTGELFF. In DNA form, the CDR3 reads TGCGCCAGCACCCCGCCCTCTAGCGGAGATAACACCGGGGAGCTGTTTTTT.

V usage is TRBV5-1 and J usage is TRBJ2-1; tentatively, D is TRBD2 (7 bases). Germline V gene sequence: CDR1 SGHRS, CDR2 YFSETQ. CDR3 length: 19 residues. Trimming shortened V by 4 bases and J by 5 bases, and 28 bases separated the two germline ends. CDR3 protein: CASSIRGPIGGSFDNEQFF. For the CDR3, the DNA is TGCGCCAGCAGCATCAGGGGCCCGATTGGCGGGAGTTTTGACAATGAGCAGTTCTTC.

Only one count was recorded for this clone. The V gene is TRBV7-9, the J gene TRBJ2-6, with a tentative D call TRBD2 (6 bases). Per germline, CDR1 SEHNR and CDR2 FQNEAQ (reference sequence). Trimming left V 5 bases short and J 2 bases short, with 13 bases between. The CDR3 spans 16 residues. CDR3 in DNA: TGTGCCAGCAGCCCAGTTCCGGGGGCTGGGGCCAACGTCCTGACTTTC. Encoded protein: CASSPVPGAGANVLTF.

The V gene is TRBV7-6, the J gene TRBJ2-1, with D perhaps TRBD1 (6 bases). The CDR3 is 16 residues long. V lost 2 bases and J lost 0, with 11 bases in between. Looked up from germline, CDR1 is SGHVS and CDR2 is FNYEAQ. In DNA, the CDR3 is TGTGCCAGCAGCTTATACAGGGTCGGCTCCTACAATGAGCAGTTCTTC. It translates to CASSLYRVGSYNEQFF.

CDR3 loop: CASSPTGLNQPQHF. The CDR3 bases are TGTGCCAGCTCTCCGACAGGACTAAATCAGCCCCAGCATTTT. The chain combines TRBV6-5 with TRBJ1-5, with D possibly matching TRBD1 (6 bases). This CDR3 is built from 14 residues. CDR1 is MNHEY, CDR2 SVGAGI, per germline. Trimming removed 8 bases from V and 4 bases from J, with 15 bases in between.

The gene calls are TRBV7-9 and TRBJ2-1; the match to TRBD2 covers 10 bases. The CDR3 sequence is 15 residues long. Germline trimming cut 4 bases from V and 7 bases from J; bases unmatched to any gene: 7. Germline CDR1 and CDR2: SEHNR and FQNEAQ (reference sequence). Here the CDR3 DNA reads TGTGCCAGCAGCTCAGCGGGAGGGGTTAGGAATGAGCAGTTCTTC. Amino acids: CASSSAGGVRNEQFF.

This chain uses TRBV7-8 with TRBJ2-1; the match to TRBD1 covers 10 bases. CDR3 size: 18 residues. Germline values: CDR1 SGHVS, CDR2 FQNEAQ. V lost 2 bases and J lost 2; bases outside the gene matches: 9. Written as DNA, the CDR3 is TGTGCCAGCAGCTTATATAGGGCCGGGACAGGGGCCTACAATGAGCAGTTCTTC. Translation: CASSLYRAGTGAYNEQFF.

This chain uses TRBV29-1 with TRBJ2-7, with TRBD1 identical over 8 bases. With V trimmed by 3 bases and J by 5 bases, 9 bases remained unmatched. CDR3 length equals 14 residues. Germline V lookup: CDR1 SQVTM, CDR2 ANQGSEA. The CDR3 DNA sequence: TGCAGCGTTGAGATAACAGGGGGTTGGGACGAGCAGTACTTC. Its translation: CSVEITGGWDEQYF.

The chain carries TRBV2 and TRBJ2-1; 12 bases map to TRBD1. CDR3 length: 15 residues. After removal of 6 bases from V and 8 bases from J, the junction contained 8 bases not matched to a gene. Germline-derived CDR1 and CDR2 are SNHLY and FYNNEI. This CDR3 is CASRNPGQGAYEQFF. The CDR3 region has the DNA TGTGCCAGCAGGAACCCGGGACAGGGGGCCTATGAGCAGTTCTTC.

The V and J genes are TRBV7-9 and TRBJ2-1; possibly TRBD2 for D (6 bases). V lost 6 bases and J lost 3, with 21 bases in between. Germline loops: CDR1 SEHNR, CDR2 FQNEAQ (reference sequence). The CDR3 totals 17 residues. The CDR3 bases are TGTGCCAGCAGACCCCCGCTCGGGGCTAGCGTCTACAATGAGCAGTTCTTC. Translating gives CASRPPLGASVYNEQFF.

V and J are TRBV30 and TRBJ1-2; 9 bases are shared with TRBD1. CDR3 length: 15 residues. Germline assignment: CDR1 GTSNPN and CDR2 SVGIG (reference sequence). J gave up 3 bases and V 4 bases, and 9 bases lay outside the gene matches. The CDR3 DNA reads TGTGCCTGGACTGAAACACAGGGGGCTTACTATGGCTACACCTTC. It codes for CAWTETQGAYYGYTF.

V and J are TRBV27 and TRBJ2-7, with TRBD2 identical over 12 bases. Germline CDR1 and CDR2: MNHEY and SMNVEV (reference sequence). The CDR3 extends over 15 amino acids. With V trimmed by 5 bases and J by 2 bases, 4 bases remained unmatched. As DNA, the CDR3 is TGTGCCAGCAGTCGAGGACTAGCGGGAACCTACGAGCAGTACTTC. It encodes CASSRGLAGTYEQYF.

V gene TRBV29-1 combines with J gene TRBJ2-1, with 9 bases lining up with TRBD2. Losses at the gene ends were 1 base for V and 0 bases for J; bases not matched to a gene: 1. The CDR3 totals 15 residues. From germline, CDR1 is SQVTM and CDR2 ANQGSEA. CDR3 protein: CSVEGTSASYNEQFF. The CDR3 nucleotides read TGCAGCGTTGAAGGGACTAGCGCCTCCTACAATGAGCAGTTCTTC.

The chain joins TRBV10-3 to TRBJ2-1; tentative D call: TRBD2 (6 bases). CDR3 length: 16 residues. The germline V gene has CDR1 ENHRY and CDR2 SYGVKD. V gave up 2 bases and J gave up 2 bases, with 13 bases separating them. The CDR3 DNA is TGTGCCATCAGTGAGAGTTGGGCGGGGACCTACAATGAGCAGTTCTTC. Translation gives CAISESWAGTYNEQFF.

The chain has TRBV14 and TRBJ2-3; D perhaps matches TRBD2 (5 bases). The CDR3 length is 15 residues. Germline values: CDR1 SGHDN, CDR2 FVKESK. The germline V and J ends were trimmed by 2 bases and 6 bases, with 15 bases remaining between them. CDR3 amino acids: CASSQSGLPGDTQYF. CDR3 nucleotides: TGTGCCAGCAGCCAATCGGGATTGCCCGGCGATACGCAGTATTTT.

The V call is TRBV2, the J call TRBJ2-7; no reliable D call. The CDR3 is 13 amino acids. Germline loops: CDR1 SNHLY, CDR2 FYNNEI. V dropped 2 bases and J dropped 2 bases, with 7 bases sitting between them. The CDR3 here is CASSEFTPYEQYF. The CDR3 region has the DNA TGTGCCAGCAGTGAATTCACGCCCTACGAGCAGTACTTC.

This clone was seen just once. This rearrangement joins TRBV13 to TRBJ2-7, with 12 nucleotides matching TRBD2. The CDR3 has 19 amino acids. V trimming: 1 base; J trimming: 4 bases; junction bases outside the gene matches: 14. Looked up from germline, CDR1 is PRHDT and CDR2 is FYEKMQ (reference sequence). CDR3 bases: TGTGCCAGCAGCTTAGAGGGTCGGACGACTAGCGGGAGTATTTACGAGCAGTACTTC. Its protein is CASSLEGRTTSGSIYEQYF. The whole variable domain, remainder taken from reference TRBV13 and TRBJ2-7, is AAGVIQSPRHLIKEKRETATLKCYPIPRHDTVYWYQQGPGQDPQFLISFYEKMQSDKGSIPDRFSAQQFSDYHSELNMSSLELGDSALYFCASSLEGRTTSGSIYEQYFGPGTRLTVT.

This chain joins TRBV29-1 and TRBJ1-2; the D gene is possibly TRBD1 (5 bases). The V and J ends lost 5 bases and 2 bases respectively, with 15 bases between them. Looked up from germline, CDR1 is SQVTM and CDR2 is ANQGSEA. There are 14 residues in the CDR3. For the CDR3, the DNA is TGCAGCGTTCCGGACACTAATCTAAACTATGGCTACACCTTC. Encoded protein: CSVPDTNLNYGYTF.

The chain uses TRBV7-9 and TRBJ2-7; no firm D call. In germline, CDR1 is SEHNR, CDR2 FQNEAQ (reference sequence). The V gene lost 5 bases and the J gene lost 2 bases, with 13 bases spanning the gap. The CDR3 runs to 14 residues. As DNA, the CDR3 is TGTGCCAGCAGCCCGGGCCAACGGGCCTACGAGCAGTACTTC. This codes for CASSPGQRAYEQYF. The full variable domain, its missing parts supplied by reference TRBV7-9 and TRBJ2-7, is DTGVSQNPRHKITKRGQNVTFRCDPISEHNRLYWYRQTLGQGPEFLTYFQNEAQLEKSRLLSDRFSAERPKGSFSTLEIQRTEQGDSAMYLCASSPGQRAYEQYFGPGTRLTVT.

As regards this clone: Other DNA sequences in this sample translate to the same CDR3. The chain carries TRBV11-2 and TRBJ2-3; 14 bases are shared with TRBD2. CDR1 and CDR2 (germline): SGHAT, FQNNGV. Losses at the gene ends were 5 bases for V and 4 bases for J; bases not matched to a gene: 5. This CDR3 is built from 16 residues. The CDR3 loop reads CASSPGLAGGADTQYF. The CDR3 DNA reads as TGTGCCAGCAGCCCAGGACTAGCGGGAGGAGCAGATACGCAGTATTTT.

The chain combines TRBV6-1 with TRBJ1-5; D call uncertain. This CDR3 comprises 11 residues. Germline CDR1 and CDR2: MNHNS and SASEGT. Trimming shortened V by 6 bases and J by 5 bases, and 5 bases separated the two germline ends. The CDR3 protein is CASSPDQPQHF. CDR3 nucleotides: TGTGCCAGCAGCCCCGATCAGCCCCAGCATTTT.

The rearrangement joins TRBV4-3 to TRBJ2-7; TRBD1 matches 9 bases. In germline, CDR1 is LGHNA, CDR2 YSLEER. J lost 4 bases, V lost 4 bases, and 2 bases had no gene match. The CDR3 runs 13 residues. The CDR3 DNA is TGCGCCAGCAGCCGTGGGACAGGGTACGAGCAGTACTTC. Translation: CASSRGTGYEQYF.

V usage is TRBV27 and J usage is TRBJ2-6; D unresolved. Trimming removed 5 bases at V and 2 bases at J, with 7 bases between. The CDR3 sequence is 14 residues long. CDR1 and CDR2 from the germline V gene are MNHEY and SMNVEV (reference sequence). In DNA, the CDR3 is TGTGCCAGCAGTCTTATCGCTGGGGCCAACGTCCTGACTTTC. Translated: CASSLIAGANVLTF.

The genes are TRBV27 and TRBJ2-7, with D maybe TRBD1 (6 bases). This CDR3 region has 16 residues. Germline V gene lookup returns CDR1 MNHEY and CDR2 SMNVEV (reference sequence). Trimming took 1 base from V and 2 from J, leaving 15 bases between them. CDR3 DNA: TGTGCCAGCAGTTTATGGGGCACAGGGTCCCCCTACGAGCAGTACTTC. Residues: CASSLWGTGSPYEQYF.